This TCR beta chain is drawn from a study of CD8 T cells in ankylosing spondylitis. TCRdb re-called the 5' RACE reads with MiXCR, one entry per CDR3 protein. The sample yields about 42,000 distinct CDR3 sequences, approximately 3.6% seen once. This clonotype was detected ten times or more. What it binds is unknown. Findings and caveats of the study: Ankylosing spondylitis blood seemed to carry a telltale TCR beta motif made of about 8 highly homologous variants. Earlier reports found some motif variants in synovial fluid and blood in reactive arthritis.

This receptor was taken from a female donor with ankylosing spondylitis or in good health (not recorded which). What was sequenced was blood, either unsorted or a sorted T cell fraction (not recorded which).

CDR3 sequence reads: CASSTPGTANTGELFF. CDR3 coding DNA: TGTGCCAGCAGCACACCAGGAACAGCGAACACCGGGGAGCTGTTTTTT. This chain connects TRBV9 to TRBJ2-2; D is unresolved. Trimming pared 4 bases from V and 0 bases from J, leaving 13 bases between. Germline V gene data show CDR1 as SGDLS and CDR2 as YYNGEE. This CDR3 contains 16 residues.